This T cell receptor (beta chain) emerged from a study of T cell changes during pregnancy in multiple sclerosis. This table comes from immunoSEQ multiplex PCR, and its TCRdb copy is limited to in-frame clones, with some not included. Of approximately 90,000 clones detected, 92% appear once; the ten largest clones hold approximately 1.9%. Trimming removed 2 bases from V and 0 bases from J, with 8 bases in between. Germline assignment: CDR1 GTSNPN and CDR2 SVGIG (reference sequence). The CDR3 sequence is 15 residues long. The chain recombines TRBV30 with TRBJ1-6, with D hard to call. The receptor was derived from a female donor with multiple sclerosis, enrolled in a pregnancy study. Sequenced material: peripheral blood, taken after pregnancy. The CDR3 reads CAWSRGSSYNSPLHF. CDR3 sequence (DNA): TGTGCCTGGAGTCGCGGAAGCTCCTATAATTCACCCCTCCACTTT.